Following are 27 T cell receptor beta chains from one sample sequenced in a study of T-cell memory formation after mild COVID-19. TCRdb re-called the 5' RACE reads through MiXCR, storing one row per CDR3 protein. The table records about 400,000 distinct CDR3 sequences, 15% to 20% of them present only once. Sequencing was carried out using PBMCs or a T cell subset sorted from them (not recorded which). Receptors were obtained from a man aged 18 to 30 who had mild COVID-19 (a few samples of this study predate the infection). Cell type and time point are not known.

The chain employs TRBV7-2 and TRBJ2-2, with a tentative D call TRBD1 (5 bases). The CDR3 runs to 12 residues. Germline CDR1 is SGHTA and CDR2 is FQGNSA. V was cut by 2 bases and J by 7 bases, with 5 bases left in between. CDR3 loop: CASSLRGGELFF. The CDR3 DNA follows: TGTGCCAGCAGCTTAAGGGGCGGGGAGCTGTTTTTT.

This clonotype was seen a handful of times. The J gene is TRBJ2-3, the V gene TRBV27; D remains unclear. Per the germline V gene, CDR1 is MNHEY and CDR2 is SMNVEV (reference sequence). The CDR3 loop spans 14 amino acids. With 4 bases removed from V and 4 bases from J, the gap between germline ends came to 12 bases. The CDR3 nucleotides are TGTGCCAGCAGTTACGGGCGGAGTGCAGATACGCAGTATTTT. Residues: CASSYGRSADTQYF.

This rearrangement joins TRBV20-1 to TRBJ2-3, with TRBD1 matching over 8 bases. Unmatched junction bases numbered 8, after V lost 8 bases and J lost 4 bases. Germline V gives CDR1 DFQATT, CDR2 SNEGSKA (reference sequence). There are 13 residues in the CDR3. Here the CDR3 reads CSPRTGYSDTQYF. CDR3 in DNA: TGCAGTCCAAGGACAGGGTATTCAGATACGCAGTATTTT.

This clonotype has ten or more counts. The rearrangement uses TRBV15 and TRBJ2-7, with 9 bases that match TRBD2. Germline V gene lookup returns CDR1 LNHNV and CDR2 YYDKDF (reference sequence). The junction had 5 bases not matched to a gene; V was cut back by 0 bases and J by 2 bases. The CDR3 extends over 16 amino acids. DNA for the CDR3: TGTGCCACCAGCAGAGATTCGGCTAGCGGGGCCTACGAGCAGTACTTC. Protein: CATSRDSASGAYEQYF.

The chain carries TRBV11-2 and TRBJ2-1; TRBD2 matches 7 bases. In germline, CDR1 is SGHAT, CDR2 FQNNGV. The CDR3 covers 16 residues. V was pared by 5 bases and J by 0 bases, with 7 bases of the junction left unmatched. CDR3 loop: CASSAGLDSSYNEQFF. For the CDR3, the DNA is TGTGCCAGCAGCGCAGGACTAGACAGCTCCTACAATGAGCAGTTCTTC.

Only a few counts were recorded for this clonotype. The chain employs TRBV4-1 and TRBJ2-7; 10 bases map to TRBD1. This CDR3 contains 16 residues. After removal of 4 bases from V and 3 bases from J, the junction contained 9 bases not matched to a gene. Germline assignment: CDR1 MGHRA and CDR2 YSYEKL. This chain's CDR3 is CASSPKAGTGVYEQYF. The CDR3 DNA follows: TGCGCCAGCAGCCCTAAGGCGGGGACAGGGGTCTACGAGCAGTACTTC.

This clonotype was observed a few times. V usage is TRBV7-2 and J usage is TRBJ2-1; perhaps TRBD1 as D (5 bases). CDR1 SGHTA and CDR2 FQGNSA come from the germline V gene. The V end was cut by 2 bases, the J end by 0 bases, with 11 bases between. The CDR3 is 16 amino acids. This chain's CDR3 is CASSLFAGRSYNEQFF. CDR3 sequence (DNA): TGTGCCAGCAGCTTATTTGCAGGGCGCTCCTACAATGAGCAGTTCTTC. Full variable domain (rest looked up from reference TRBV7-2 and TRBJ2-1): GAGVSQSPSNKVTEKGKDVELRCDPISGHTALYWYRQSLGQGLEFLIYFQGNSAPDKSGLPSDRFSAERTGGSVSTLTIQRTQQEDSAVYLCASSLFAGRSYNEQFFGPGTRLTVL.

This chain connects TRBV4-3 to TRBJ2-3, with D perhaps TRBD1 (6 bases). Germline V gene lookup returns CDR1 LGHNA and CDR2 YSLEER. Trimming stripped 3 bases from V and 5 bases from J, with 15 bases between. The CDR3 extends over 15 amino acids. CDR3 DNA sequence: TGCGCCAGCAGCCAGCAGCAGGGGAAGAGAGATACGCAGTATTTT. Its protein is CASSQQQGKRDTQYF.

This chain connects TRBV30 to TRBJ2-1; TRBD1 is a possible D gene (6 bases). The CDR3 contains 12 residues. Trimming cost V 2 bases and J 15 bases, with 17 bases left between them. Germline loops: CDR1 GTSNPN, CDR2 SVGIG (reference sequence). This CDR3 reads CAWSLRLGHPFF. Written as DNA, the CDR3 is TGTGCCTGGAGTCTAAGGCTGGGACATCCGTTCTTC.

This clonotype was found a few times. V usage is TRBV5-1 and J usage is TRBJ1-2; D is ambiguous. CDR3 length: 14 residues. V was pared by 0 bases and J by 8 bases, with 14 bases between. Germline V gene data show CDR1 as SGHRS and CDR2 as YFSETQ. CDR3 DNA sequence: TGCGCCAGCAGCTTGGCTGACGGGGTTGACGGCTACACCTTC. Amino acids: CASSLADGVDGYTF. The full variable domain, completed using reference TRBV5-1 and TRBJ1-2, is KAGVTQTPRYLIKTRGQQVTLSCSPISGHRSVSWYQQTPGQGLQFLFEYFSETQRNKGNFPGRFSGRQFSNSRSEMNVSTLELGDSALYLCASSLADGVDGYTFGSGTRLTVV.

The chain uses TRBV11-2 and TRBJ1-1; D ambiguous. CDR3 length: 14 residues. V gave up 7 bases and J gave up 4 bases, with 16 bases separating them. Germline V gene sequence: CDR1 SGHAT, CDR2 FQNNGV. In DNA, the CDR3 is TGTGCCAGCAAAACGGGATTTCCGGGCACTGAAGCTTTCTTT. This encodes CASKTGFPGTEAFF.

The rearrangement links TRBV12-3 or TRBV12-4 to TRBJ1-1, with D uncertain. This CDR3 has 12 residues. V shed 5 bases and J shed 11 bases, with 15 bases lying between them. The CDR3 sequence is CASSPVYVGAFF. The CDR3 coding sequence is TGTGCCAGCAGTCCGGTCTACGTGGGGGCTTTCTTT.

In its sample, this clonotype was seen a few times. The rearrangement links TRBV7-6 to TRBJ2-2; a weak D match, TRBD1 (7 bases). Germline loops: CDR1 SGHVS, CDR2 FNYEAQ. The CDR3 runs to 15 residues. The V end lost 5 bases, the J end lost 4 bases, and 14 bases lay between the germline ends. The CDR3 here is CASSATGEVTGELFF. Here the CDR3 DNA reads TGTGCCAGCAGCGCTACAGGGGAGGTCACCGGGGAGCTGTTTTTT.

The J gene is TRBJ2-7, the V gene TRBV5-1; D is ambiguous. V lost 0 bases, J lost 2 bases, and 9 bases lay in between. CDR3 size: 14 residues. Germline-derived CDR1 and CDR2 are SGHRS and YFSETQ. The CDR3 loop is CASSLGDGTYEQYF. The CDR3 nucleotides read TGCGCCAGCAGCTTGGGAGACGGCACCTACGAGCAGTACTTC.

This clonotype has ten or more counts. J is TRBJ2-2 and V is TRBV20-1; 7 positions match TRBD1. Trimming cost V 0 bases and J 2 bases; bases outside gene matches: 3. This CDR3 region has 15 residues. CDR1 and CDR2 (germline): DFQATT, SNEGSKA (reference sequence). The CDR3: CSAREGTVNTGELFF. Written as DNA, the CDR3 is TGCAGTGCTAGAGAGGGGACAGTTAACACCGGGGAGCTGTTTTTT.

Of note for this clonotype: The junction differs from germline at one of its ends, possibly a read error. The rearrangement links TRBV6-2 or TRBV6-3 to TRBJ1-2; D may be TRBD1 (6 bases). The CDR3 covers 15 residues. Germline CDR1 is MNHEY and CDR2 is SVGEGT. The CDR3 DNA reads TGTGCCAGCAATTACCCGGGACATCCCAACTATGGCTACACCTTC. Its translation is CASNYPGHPNYGYTF.

The V call is TRBV12-3 or TRBV12-4, the J call TRBJ1-5; D is possibly TRBD1 (5 bases). The CDR3 extends over 14 amino acids. V lost 3 bases to trimming and J lost 6 bases, with 12 bases between them. Here the CDR3 reads CASSFRQGVQPQHF. The CDR3, as DNA: TGTGCCAGCAGTTTTAGGCAGGGAGTTCAGCCCCAGCATTTT.

V and J are TRBV4-1 and TRBJ2-7; D is ambiguous. The CDR3 extends over 15 amino acids. From germline, CDR1 is MGHRA and CDR2 YSYEKL. V shed 0 bases and J shed 3 bases, with 12 bases lying between them. As DNA, the CDR3 is TGCGCCAGCAGCCAAGAGGGGTCCTCCCTCTACGAGCAGTACTTC. This encodes CASSQEGSSLYEQYF.

The V and J genes are TRBV6-5 and TRBJ1-1; D is unclear. Germline loops: CDR1 MNHEY, CDR2 SVGAGI. Trimming cost V 4 bases and J 1 base, with 13 bases left between them. The CDR3 extends over 15 amino acids. The CDR3 here is CASSSQKLGNTEAFF. In nucleotides, the CDR3 is TGTGCCAGCAGTTCGCAGAAACTAGGGAACACTGAAGCTTTCTTT.

This clonotype was seen a few times. The chain links TRBV10-3 to TRBJ2-2; maybe TRBD2 (6 bases). V lost 10 bases to trimming and J lost 4 bases, with 16 bases between them. The CDR3 sequence is 14 residues long. Germline assignment: CDR1 ENHRY and CDR2 SYGVKD. The CDR3 coding sequence is TGTGCCACCTTAAGCGGGCCAGCCACCGGGGAGCTGTTTTTT. It encodes CATLSGPATGELFF.

This clonotype has just a few counts. The genes are TRBV3-1 and TRBJ2-5; 9 bases align to TRBD2. Germline V gene sequence: CDR1 LGHDT, CDR2 YNNKEL (reference sequence). Trimming removed 4 bases from V and 4 bases from J; junction bases left unmatched: 4. This CDR3 is built from 14 residues. The CDR3 region is CASSRLLAGETQYF. The CDR3 bases are TGTGCCAGCAGCCGATTACTAGCGGGAGAGACCCAGTACTTC.

This clonotype was found a few times. This rearrangement joins TRBV5-5 to TRBJ1-2; D is uncertain. The V end was cut by 5 bases, the J end by 3 bases, with 8 bases between. CDR3 size: 12 residues. Germline V gives CDR1 SGHKS, CDR2 YYEKEE (reference sequence). The DNA for the CDR3 is TGTGCCAGCAGAGCCCTCGACTATGGCTACACCTTC. This sequence encodes CASRALDYGYTF.

The chain employs TRBV29-1 and TRBJ1-2; maybe TRBD1 (5 bases). The germline V gene encodes CDR1 SQVTM and CDR2 ANQGSEA. The V end was cut by 2 bases, the J end by 5 bases, with 9 bases between. The CDR3 spans 12 residues. The chain's CDR3 is CSVERGVYGYTF. Written as DNA, the CDR3 is TGCAGCGTTGAAAGGGGAGTGTATGGCTACACCTTC.

The chain employs TRBV27 and TRBJ1-2, with 8 bases aligning to TRBD1. This CDR3 contains 13 residues. The V gene's germline CDR1 is MNHEY and CDR2 SMNVEV (reference sequence). Germline trimming cut 5 bases from V and 8 bases from J; bases unmatched to any gene: 7. CDR3 nucleotides: TGTGCCAGCAGTCCCTTCGACAGGGGCGGCTACACCTTC. Translating gives CASSPFDRGGYTF.

This clonotype turned up a few times. The junction departs from the called germline gene at one end, perhaps through a read error. The V call is TRBV12-3 or TRBV12-4, the J call TRBJ2-1; 8 bases are shared with TRBD2. This CDR3 has 14 residues. The CDR3 DNA follows: TGTGCCAGCAGTATAGCGGGGTACTACAATGAGCAGTTCTTC. The encoded protein is CASSIAGYYNEQFF.

This clonotype was detected a few times. The V and J genes are TRBV7-2 and TRBJ1-5, with D hard to call. This CDR3 contains 14 residues. V shed 7 bases and J shed 7 bases, with 17 bases lying between them. Germline CDR1 and CDR2: SGHTA and FQGNSA. DNA of the CDR3: TGTGCCAGCACCGACCCGGGTGCCTACCAGCCCCAGCATTTT. Protein product: CASTDPGAYQPQHF.

This clonotype has a single count. This chain connects TRBV4-2 to TRBJ1-5, with a possible D match to TRBD1 (5 bases). In germline, CDR1 is LGHNA, CDR2 YNFKEQ. The V end was cut by 3 bases, the J end by 3 bases, with 15 bases between. The CDR3 runs 16 residues. The DNA for the CDR3 is TGTGCCAGCAGCCAGGCAGGTGGGGCGCACAATCAGCCCCAGCATTTT. Translating it yields CASSQAGGAHNQPQHF.